This TCR beta chain was identified in a study of T cells after yellow fever vaccination. Across the whole study: Fractions low in cell number were prepared with SMART-Seq v4 Ultra Low Input.

Details on this clonotype: No antigen is known for it.

The CDR3 length is 13 residues. With 2 bases clipped from V and 7 bases from J, the junction kept 5 bases outside the gene matches. Per germline, CDR1 DFQATT and CDR2 SNEGSKA (reference sequence). Findings of the study overall: CD4 and CD8 compartments shared a small share of clonotypes, likely from convergent recombination. Most primary-vaccination clones reappeared after the booster (96% CD4, about 88% CD8).

Template switching with 5'RACE generated the TCR cDNA and added a universal primer site and UMIs. TCRdb called the 5' RACE reads again in MiXCR, with one record for every CDR3 protein. The sample lists approximately 300,000 distinct CDR3 sequences; approximately 7% were seen once. The TCR comes from a man between 18 and 29 years old who received the YFV17D yellow fever vaccine. The material was PBMCs, obtained roughly 47 days after the first yellow fever vaccination. The V call is TRBV20-1, the J call TRBJ1-2; 9 bases are a match to TRBD1. CDR3 region: CSARIGQGLGYTF. CDR3 DNA sequence: TGCAGTGCTAGAATTGGACAGGGGCTTGGCTACACCTTC.